These 28 T cell receptor beta chains came from one sample sequenced in a study of blood T cells in healthy people across ages. A second about 7 to 12 cycle PCR used barcoded and J-beta primers. TCRdb independently ran MiXCR on the 5' RACE reads; one entry per CDR3 protein. Of 550,000 to 650,000 distinct CDR3 sequences in the sample, approximately 30% were seen once. Sequencing was carried out using blood. These receptors all stem from a woman aged 80 or older in good health.

This clonotype has only a few counts. This may stem from a read error, because a much larger clone lies one nucleotide away. V and J are TRBV9 and TRBJ2-5, with 9 bases lining up with TRBD1. V was pared by 3 bases and J by 3 bases, with 3 bases of the junction left unmatched. Germline values: CDR1 SGDLS, CDR2 YYNGEE. The CDR3 length is 14 residues. CDR3 sequence: CASSGRDREETQYF. CDR3 sequence (DNA): TGTGCCAGCAGCGGCCGGGACAGGGAAGAGACCCAGTACTTC.

This clonotype was counted between two and nine times. The chain carries TRBV4-3 and TRBJ1-1; a weak D match, TRBD1 (5 bases). The V and J ends lost 1 base and 5 bases respectively, with 14 bases between them. Germline V gene sequence: CDR1 LGHNA, CDR2 YSLEER. The CDR3 has 15 amino acids. The CDR3 coding sequence is TGCGCCAGCAGCCAAGTAGGTGGGGGGGAGACTGAAGCTTTCTTT. It specifies CASSQVGGGETEAFF.

This clonotype was detected ten times or more. This chain joins TRBV10-3 and TRBJ2-7; TRBD1 matches at 8 bases. This CDR3 has 14 residues. V shed 6 bases, J shed 4 bases, and the junction held 8 bases outside the gene matches. Germline V gene sequence: CDR1 ENHRY, CDR2 SYGVKD. As DNA, the CDR3 is TGTGCCATCAGCAGGGGGCGAGGGTCGTACGAGCAGTACTTC. Translation gives CAISRGRGSYEQYF.

This clonotype has a handful of counts. The CDR3 loop is CASSEGLAGGQFNEQFF. In DNA, the CDR3 is TGTGCCAGTAGCGAGGGACTAGCGGGGGGGCAGTTCAATGAGCAGTTCTTC. The rearrangement links TRBV5-4 to TRBJ2-1; 16 bases line up with TRBD2. Germline V CDR1 and CDR2: SGHNT, YYREEE (reference sequence). The CDR3 totals 17 residues. V trimming: 8 bases; J trimming: 6 bases; junction bases outside the gene matches: 11.

This clonotype was counted ten times or more. The chain links TRBV5-1 to TRBJ2-5, with 11 positions matching TRBD1. Germline CDR1 SGHRS, CDR2 YFSETQ. V was clipped by 4 bases and J by 5 bases; unmatched bases: 10. This CDR3 is 16 amino acids long. DNA of the CDR3: TGCGCCAGCAGCCCGACGGGACAGGGGGGTTTGGAGACCCAGTACTTC. It is translated as CASSPTGQGGLETQYF.

This clonotype was detected ten times or more. The J gene is TRBJ2-5, the V gene TRBV20-1; the D is unclear. The germline gives CDR1 DFQATT, CDR2 SNEGSKA (reference sequence). This CDR3 is 14 amino acids long. V was trimmed by 0 bases and J by 2 bases, leaving 10 bases between them. CDR3 sequence reads: CSARDIRRQETQYF. The CDR3 nucleotides read TGCAGTGCTAGAGATATTAGGCGGCAAGAGACCCAGTACTTC.

This clonotype was observed a few times. A much bigger clone sits one base away, suggesting this may be a read error. The chain recombines TRBV7-9 with TRBJ2-1; D gene ambiguous. This CDR3 has 12 amino acids. Germline V CDR1 and CDR2: SEHNR, FQNEAQ (reference sequence). CDR3 sequence reads: CTSSTLTNEQFF. The CDR3 DNA sequence: TGTACCAGCAGCACCCTGACAAATGAGCAGTTCTTC. The full variable domain, with the rest looked up from reference TRBV7-9 and TRBJ2-1, is DTGVSQNPRHKITKRGQNVTFRCDPISEHNRLYWYRQTLGQGPEFLTYFQNEAQLEKSRLLSDRFSAERPKGSFSTLEIQRTEQGDSAMYLCTSSTLTNEQFFGPGTRLTVL.

Ten or more counts support this clonotype. This chain connects TRBV27 to TRBJ2-7, with 7 bases aligning to TRBD1. Germline assignment: CDR1 MNHEY and CDR2 SMNVEV (reference sequence). V shed 6 bases, J shed 0 bases, and the junction held 8 bases outside the gene matches. The CDR3 contains 15 residues. This CDR3 is CASSQTGLVSYEQYF. The CDR3 DNA follows: TGTGCCAGCAGCCAGACAGGGCTTGTCTCCTACGAGCAGTACTTC.

The chain employs TRBV2 and TRBJ1-6; TRBD1 matches 7 bases. This CDR3 region has 15 residues. Germline-derived CDR1 and CDR2 are SNHLY and FYNNEI. V was pared by 4 bases and J by 8 bases, with 8 bases of the junction left unmatched. In DNA form, the CDR3 reads TGTGCCAGCAGTGTGGACAGGTCCGGGGATTCACCCCTCCACTTT. Translating gives CASSVDRSGDSPLHF.

The chain has TRBV20-1 and TRBJ1-1; tentative D call: TRBD1 (5 bases). The CDR3 consists of 12 residues. Germline assignment: CDR1 DFQATT and CDR2 SNEGSKA (reference sequence). The V end was cut by 8 bases, the J end by 3 bases, with 13 bases between. Here the CDR3 reads CSSSQGDTEAFF. The CDR3, as DNA: TGCAGTTCAAGCCAGGGAGACACTGAAGCTTTCTTT.

This clonotype was seen only a few times. This chain's CDR3 is CASSVRASGELFF. The DNA for the CDR3 is TGTGCCAGCAGTGTTAGGGCGTCCGGGGAGCTGTTTTTT. V usage is TRBV2 and J usage is TRBJ2-2; no clear D. The germline gives CDR1 SNHLY, CDR2 FYNNEI. V was shortened by 4 bases and J by 6 bases, with 9 bases between the two germline ends. This CDR3 is 13 amino acids long.

The chain couples TRBV3-1 to TRBJ1-5; 7 bases map to TRBD1. The CDR3 totals 15 residues. The J segment lost 0 bases and the V segment lost 5 bases, leaving 4 bases of the junction unmatched. The V gene's germline CDR1 is LGHDT and CDR2 YNNKEL (reference sequence). In DNA, the CDR3 is TGTGCCAGCAGCGAAACAGGGGATAGCAATCAGCCCCAGCATTTT. It yields the protein CASSETGDSNQPQHF.

This clonotype has a handful of counts. A much more abundant neighbour one base away suggests this may be a read error. The chain carries TRBV4-1 and TRBJ2-5; 10 bases align to TRBD2. This CDR3 has 19 amino acids. The germline V gene has CDR1 MGHRA and CDR2 YSYEKL. The CDR3 region is CASSQVRSGGASSQETRYF. The CDR3 DNA follows: TGCGCCAGCAGCCAAGTTCGAAGCGGGGGGGCCTCGTCCCAAGAGACCCGGTACTTC.

This clonotype was seen at least ten times. The chain links TRBV5-1 to TRBJ2-7; 8 positions agree with TRBD2. CDR3 size: 15 residues. With V trimmed by 0 bases and J by 2 bases, 4 bases remained unmatched. Germline V CDR1 and CDR2: SGHRS, YFSETQ. The CDR3 region has the DNA TGCGCCAGCAGCTTGGATGGGACTAGACCCTACGAGCAGTACTTC. Translating it yields CASSLDGTRPYEQYF.

This clonotype was detected ten times or more. J is TRBJ1-5 and V is TRBV6-5; a possible D gene is TRBD1 (5 bases). With 5 bases removed from V and 0 bases from J, the gap between germline ends came to 17 bases. The CDR3 spans 17 residues. Germline CDR1 and CDR2: MNHEY and SVGAGI. CDR3 in DNA: TGTGCCAGCAGTGTCTCGAGGCGACAGTCTAGCAATCAGCCCCAGCATTTT. Its translation is CASSVSRRQSSNQPQHF.

The sample holds many counts of this clonotype. The V call is TRBV7-8, the J call TRBJ2-3; 8 bases align to TRBD1. The CDR3 has 15 amino acids. The J segment lost 2 bases and the V segment lost 5 bases, leaving 6 bases of the junction unmatched. CDR1 SGHVS and CDR2 FQNEAQ come from the germline V gene. DNA for the CDR3: TGTGCCAGCAGCCGCAGGGGGCGGTTCACAGATACGCAGTATTTT. It is translated as CASSRRGRFTDTQYF. Drawing the rest from reference TRBV7-8 and TRBJ2-3, the complete variable domain is GAGVSQSPRYKVAKRGQDVALRCDPISGHVSLFWYQQALGQGPEFLTYFQNEAQLDKSGLPSDRFFAERPEGSVSTLKIQRTQQEDSAVYLCASSRRGRFTDTQYFGPGTRLTVL.

This clonotype was found many times. This chain uses TRBV10-3 with TRBJ2-3, with 10 bases matching TRBD2. J lost 4 bases, V lost 4 bases, and 17 bases had no gene match. Per germline, CDR1 ENHRY and CDR2 SYGVKD. The CDR3 length is 19 residues. For the CDR3, the DNA is TGTGCCATCAGTGGGAGCCAGGCTAGCGGGGGAGTGGAAGCAGATACGCAGTATTTT. Amino acids: CAISGSQASGGVEADTQYF.

Ten or more counts support this clonotype. The rearrangement joins TRBV20-1 to TRBJ2-3; D ambiguous. Germline CDR1 and CDR2: DFQATT and SNEGSKA (reference sequence). V lost 0 bases and J lost 5, with 9 bases in between. The CDR3 is 13 amino acids. The CDR3 nucleotides read TGCAGTGCTAGAGATCTCAGAGGAGATACGCAGTATTTT. Its protein product is CSARDLRGDTQYF.

Of note for this clonotype: This may be a read error: a much more frequent sequence differs by one nucleotide. This chain joins TRBV30 and TRBJ2-6, with D maybe TRBD1 (5 bases). The CDR3 has 15 residues. The V gene's germline CDR1 is GTSNPN and CDR2 SVGIG (reference sequence). For the CDR3, the DNA is TGTGCCTGGATAACAGGAAACTCTGGGGCCAACGTCCGGACTTTC. Translated: CAWITGNSGANVRTF.

V and J are TRBV9 and TRBJ1-3; the match to TRBD1 covers 9 bases. The V gene's germline CDR1 is SGDLS and CDR2 YYNGEE. V was pared by 3 bases and J by 4 bases, with 5 bases of the junction left unmatched. This CDR3 is 15 amino acids long. The CDR3 nucleotides are TGTGCCAGCAGCGCGACAGGGGGTTTGGGAAACACCATATATTTT. This encodes CASSATGGLGNTIYF.

Many counts were recorded for this clonotype. The chain combines TRBV27 with TRBJ2-6, with 8 bases lining up with TRBD2. The CDR3 length is 18 residues. Germline CDR1 is MNHEY and CDR2 is SMNVEV (reference sequence). V was pared by 4 bases and J by 3 bases, with 11 bases of the junction left unmatched. The CDR3 spells CASSSRTSWGSGANVLTF. CDR3 bases: TGTGCCAGCAGTTCCCGGACTAGCTGGGGCAGTGGGGCCAACGTCCTGACTTTC. Full variable domain (rest looked up from reference TRBV27 and TRBJ2-6): EAQVTQNPRYLITVTGKKLTVTCSQNMNHEYMSWYRQDPGLGLRQIYYSMNVEVTDKGDVPEGYKVSRKEKRNFPLILESPSPNQTSLYFCASSSRTSWGSGANVLTFGAGSRLTVL.

This clonotype was seen a handful of times. V gene TRBV6-6 combines with J gene TRBJ1-4; D gene unclear. The CDR3 is made up of 16 amino acids. Germline V gene data show CDR1 as MNHNY and CDR2 as SVGAGI (reference sequence). Trimming cost V 7 bases and J 7 bases, with 22 bases left between them. CDR3 residues: CASTKVGTPDREKLFF. CDR3 nucleotide sequence: TGTGCCAGCACCAAAGTGGGTACGCCAGACCGTGAAAAACTGTTTTTT.

In regard to this clonotype: A much more abundant neighbour one base away suggests this may be a read error. The chain has TRBV28 and TRBJ1-5; D is possibly TRBD1 (5 bases). The CDR3 spans 15 residues. Germline CDR1 MDHEN, CDR2 SYDVKM. The DNA for the CDR3 is TGTGCCAGCAGTCCCTTTGTGGGGGTCAATCAGCCCCGGCATTTT. This sequence encodes CASSPFVGVNQPRHF.

This clonotype was counted at least ten times. V gene TRBV20-1 combines with J gene TRBJ2-1; a possible D gene is TRBD2 (6 bases). The germline V and J ends were trimmed by 6 bases and 3 bases, with 21 bases remaining between them. Looked up from germline, CDR1 is DFQATT and CDR2 is SNEGSKA (reference sequence). This CDR3 is 16 amino acids long. CDR3 in amino acids: CSAPSFGGLSYNEQFF. CDR3 sequence (DNA): TGCAGTGCCCCGTCATTTGGGGGACTGAGCTACAATGAGCAGTTCTTC.

On this clonotype itself: A read error is possible here, since a much larger clone lies one base away. The chain has TRBV6-1 and TRBJ2-3; D might be TRBD2 (6 bases). Trimming took 6 bases from V and 0 from J, leaving 13 bases between them. The CDR3 is made up of 15 amino acids. Germline CDR1 MNHNS, CDR2 SASEGT. CDR3 sequence reads: CASSHTSMSTDTQYF. The CDR3 coding sequence is TGTGCCAGCAGCCATACTAGCATGAGCACAGATACGCAGTATTTT.

Note on this clonotype: Being one base from a much bigger clone, this may be a read error. The rearrangement links TRBV5-1 to TRBJ2-7; 9 positions agree with TRBD1. Losses at the gene ends were 0 bases for V and 7 bases for J; bases not matched to a gene: 14. Looked up from germline, CDR1 is SGHRS and CDR2 is YFSETQ. This CDR3 is 17 amino acids long. The CDR3 loop reads CASSLAMTGGSYNEQYF. The CDR3 coding sequence is TGCGCCAGCAGCTTGGCTATGACAGGGGGATCCTACAATGAGCAGTACTTC.

This clonotype was observed at least ten times. This chain joins TRBV20-1 and TRBJ1-5; 10 nucleotides agree with TRBD1. J lost 6 bases, V lost 3 bases, and 8 bases had no gene match. This CDR3 contains 15 residues. CDR1 and CDR2 from the germline V gene are DFQATT and SNEGSKA (reference sequence). CDR3 sequence: CSASQWGQGSQPQHF. As DNA, the CDR3 is TGCAGTGCTAGCCAGTGGGGACAGGGGAGTCAGCCCCAGCATTTT.

In its sample, this clonotype was seen many times. The J gene is TRBJ2-1, the V gene TRBV28; tentative D call: TRBD2 (7 bases). From germline, CDR1 is MDHEN and CDR2 SYDVKM. This CDR3 has 16 residues. Trimming stripped 5 bases from V and 4 bases from J, with 18 bases between. CDR3 sequence reads: CASSPLGGAGYNEQFF. For the CDR3, the DNA is TGTGCCAGCAGTCCTTTGGGGGGGGCCGGTTACAATGAGCAGTTCTTC.